This record looks at one T cell receptor (beta chain) sequence and its context. The target antigen is unknown. The CDR3 is made up of 14 amino acids. Germline assignment: CDR1 MNHNY and CDR2 SVGAGI (reference sequence). Trimming pared 7 bases from V and 8 bases from J, leaving 20 bases between. Assay: immunoSEQ multiplex PCR; the TCRdb copy retains only in-frame clones and omits some. Here the sample spans over 70,000 clones, 85% being singletons. The data were obtained in a study of T cell responses to AZD1222 COVID-19 vaccine. Study context: The analysis combined second doses at about 4 or about 12 weeks.

Whole-study findings and limits: Spike-specific TCR depth and breadth grew after two AZD1222 doses. Females outnumbered males among donors, who were mostly white British; clonal diversity was possibly underestimated. Unmutated variant regions reportedly attract nearly half of all spike-specific TCRs.

The sequencing used peripheral blood, collected on day 0 of AZD1222 vaccination. The gene calls are TRBV6-6 and TRBJ1-2; D unresolved. The source of this sequence is an adult in good health. The CDR3 DNA reads TGTGCCAGCACTTTACCGGCTGTAGGATACGGCTACACCTTC. It is translated as CASTLPAVGYGYTF.